This T cell receptor beta chain originates from a study of graft-versus-host responses after intestinal transplantation. Study-level points and caveats: Recipient bone marrow held GvH clones, some seen earlier in ileum or blood.

As concerns this clone: Its antigen remains unidentified.

Sequenced by immunoSEQ multiplex PCR; TCRdb stores in-frame clones only, minus some. The sample consists of more than 9,500 clones, about nine tenths of them appearing once. Described time point: postoperative day 105 after intestinal transplantation (dayNNNN = postoperative day). The clonotype originates from a human patient who received an intestinal transplant, so some T cells may come from the graft donor. This specimen consisted of PBMCs, obtained 105 days after intestinal transplantation.

CDR3 amino acids: CASSSGQGRAADTQYF. Here the CDR3 DNA reads TGCGCCAGCAGCTCCGGCCAGGGACGAGCTGCAGATACGCAGTATTTT. V and J are TRBV5-1 and TRBJ2-3; tentatively, D is TRBD1 or TRBD2 (5 bases each). V shed 3 bases and J shed 4 bases, with 18 bases lying between them. Germline assignment: CDR1 SGHRS and CDR2 YFSETQ. CDR3 length equals 16 residues. The full variable domain, its missing parts supplied by reference TRBV5-1 and TRBJ2-3, is KAGVTQTPRYLIKTRGQQVTLSCSPISGHRSVSWYQQTPGQGLQFLFEYFSETQRNKGNFPGRFSGRQFSNSRSEMNVSTLELGDSALYLCASSSGQGRAADTQYFGPGTRLTVL.